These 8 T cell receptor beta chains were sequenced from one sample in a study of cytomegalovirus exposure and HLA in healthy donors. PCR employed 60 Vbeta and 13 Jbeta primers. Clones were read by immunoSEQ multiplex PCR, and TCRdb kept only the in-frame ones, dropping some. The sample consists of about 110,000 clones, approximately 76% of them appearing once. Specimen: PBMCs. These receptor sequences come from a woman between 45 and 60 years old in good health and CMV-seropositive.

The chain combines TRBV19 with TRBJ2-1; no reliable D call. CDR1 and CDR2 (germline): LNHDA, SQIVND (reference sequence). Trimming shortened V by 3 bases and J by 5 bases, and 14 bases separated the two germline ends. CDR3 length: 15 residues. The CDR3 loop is CASSMSLPTDNEQFF. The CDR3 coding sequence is TGTGCCAGTAGTATGTCATTGCCCACTGACAATGAGCAGTTCTTC.

The chain's CDR3 is CASSIGTGTKNIQYF. The DNA for the CDR3 is TGTGCCAGCAGCATAGGGACAGGGACCAAAAACATTCAGTACTTC. The chain recombines TRBV7-9 with TRBJ2-4; 9 nucleotides line up with TRBD1. Germline V CDR1 and CDR2: SEHNR, FQNEAQ (reference sequence). J lost 2 bases, V lost 5 bases, and 4 bases had no gene match. The CDR3 is 15 residues long.

CDR3 bases: TGTGCCAGCAGCAGACAGGGCCCCCATAATTCACCCCTCCACTTT. Protein sequence: CASSRQGPHNSPLHF. The J gene is TRBJ1-6, the V gene TRBV7-2, with 7 bases that match TRBD1. The CDR3 is 15 residues long. The germline V gene has CDR1 SGHTA and CDR2 FQGNSA. The junction had 6 bases not matched to a gene; V was cut back by 5 bases and J by 5 bases.

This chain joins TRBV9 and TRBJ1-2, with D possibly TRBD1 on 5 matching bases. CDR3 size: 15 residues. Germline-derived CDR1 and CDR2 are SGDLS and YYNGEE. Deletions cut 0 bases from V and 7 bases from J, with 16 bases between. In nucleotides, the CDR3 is TGTGCCAGCAGCGTAGAGGGCCCAGGGCGGGGTGGCTACACCTTC. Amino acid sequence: CASSVEGPGRGGYTF.

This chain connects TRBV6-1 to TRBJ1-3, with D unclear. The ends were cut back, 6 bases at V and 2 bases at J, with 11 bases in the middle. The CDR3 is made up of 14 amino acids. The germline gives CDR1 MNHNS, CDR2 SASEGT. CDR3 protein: CASSSVVTGNTIYF. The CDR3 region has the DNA TGTGCCAGCAGCTCGGTTGTCACTGGAAACACCATATATTTT.

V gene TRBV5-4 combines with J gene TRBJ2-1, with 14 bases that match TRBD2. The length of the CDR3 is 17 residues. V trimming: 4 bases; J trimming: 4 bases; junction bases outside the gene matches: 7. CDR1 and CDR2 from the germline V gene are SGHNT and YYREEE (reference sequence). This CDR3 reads CASSRGLAGAGYNEQFF. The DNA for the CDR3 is TGTGCCAGCAGCCGGGGACTAGCGGGAGCAGGATACAATGAGCAGTTCTTC.

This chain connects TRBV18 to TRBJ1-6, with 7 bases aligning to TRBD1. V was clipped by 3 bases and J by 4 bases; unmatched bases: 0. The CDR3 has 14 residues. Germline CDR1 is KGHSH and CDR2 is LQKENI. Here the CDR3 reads CASSPGQYNSPLHF. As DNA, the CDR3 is TGTGCCAGCTCACCGGGACAGTATAATTCACCCCTCCACTTT.

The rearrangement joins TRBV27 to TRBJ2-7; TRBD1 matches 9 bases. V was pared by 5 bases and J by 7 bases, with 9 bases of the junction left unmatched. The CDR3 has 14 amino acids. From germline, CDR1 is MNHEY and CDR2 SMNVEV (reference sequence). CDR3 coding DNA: TGTGCCAGCAGTATACAGGGACAGGGCTGGGAGCAGTACTTC. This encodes CASSIQGQGWEQYF.